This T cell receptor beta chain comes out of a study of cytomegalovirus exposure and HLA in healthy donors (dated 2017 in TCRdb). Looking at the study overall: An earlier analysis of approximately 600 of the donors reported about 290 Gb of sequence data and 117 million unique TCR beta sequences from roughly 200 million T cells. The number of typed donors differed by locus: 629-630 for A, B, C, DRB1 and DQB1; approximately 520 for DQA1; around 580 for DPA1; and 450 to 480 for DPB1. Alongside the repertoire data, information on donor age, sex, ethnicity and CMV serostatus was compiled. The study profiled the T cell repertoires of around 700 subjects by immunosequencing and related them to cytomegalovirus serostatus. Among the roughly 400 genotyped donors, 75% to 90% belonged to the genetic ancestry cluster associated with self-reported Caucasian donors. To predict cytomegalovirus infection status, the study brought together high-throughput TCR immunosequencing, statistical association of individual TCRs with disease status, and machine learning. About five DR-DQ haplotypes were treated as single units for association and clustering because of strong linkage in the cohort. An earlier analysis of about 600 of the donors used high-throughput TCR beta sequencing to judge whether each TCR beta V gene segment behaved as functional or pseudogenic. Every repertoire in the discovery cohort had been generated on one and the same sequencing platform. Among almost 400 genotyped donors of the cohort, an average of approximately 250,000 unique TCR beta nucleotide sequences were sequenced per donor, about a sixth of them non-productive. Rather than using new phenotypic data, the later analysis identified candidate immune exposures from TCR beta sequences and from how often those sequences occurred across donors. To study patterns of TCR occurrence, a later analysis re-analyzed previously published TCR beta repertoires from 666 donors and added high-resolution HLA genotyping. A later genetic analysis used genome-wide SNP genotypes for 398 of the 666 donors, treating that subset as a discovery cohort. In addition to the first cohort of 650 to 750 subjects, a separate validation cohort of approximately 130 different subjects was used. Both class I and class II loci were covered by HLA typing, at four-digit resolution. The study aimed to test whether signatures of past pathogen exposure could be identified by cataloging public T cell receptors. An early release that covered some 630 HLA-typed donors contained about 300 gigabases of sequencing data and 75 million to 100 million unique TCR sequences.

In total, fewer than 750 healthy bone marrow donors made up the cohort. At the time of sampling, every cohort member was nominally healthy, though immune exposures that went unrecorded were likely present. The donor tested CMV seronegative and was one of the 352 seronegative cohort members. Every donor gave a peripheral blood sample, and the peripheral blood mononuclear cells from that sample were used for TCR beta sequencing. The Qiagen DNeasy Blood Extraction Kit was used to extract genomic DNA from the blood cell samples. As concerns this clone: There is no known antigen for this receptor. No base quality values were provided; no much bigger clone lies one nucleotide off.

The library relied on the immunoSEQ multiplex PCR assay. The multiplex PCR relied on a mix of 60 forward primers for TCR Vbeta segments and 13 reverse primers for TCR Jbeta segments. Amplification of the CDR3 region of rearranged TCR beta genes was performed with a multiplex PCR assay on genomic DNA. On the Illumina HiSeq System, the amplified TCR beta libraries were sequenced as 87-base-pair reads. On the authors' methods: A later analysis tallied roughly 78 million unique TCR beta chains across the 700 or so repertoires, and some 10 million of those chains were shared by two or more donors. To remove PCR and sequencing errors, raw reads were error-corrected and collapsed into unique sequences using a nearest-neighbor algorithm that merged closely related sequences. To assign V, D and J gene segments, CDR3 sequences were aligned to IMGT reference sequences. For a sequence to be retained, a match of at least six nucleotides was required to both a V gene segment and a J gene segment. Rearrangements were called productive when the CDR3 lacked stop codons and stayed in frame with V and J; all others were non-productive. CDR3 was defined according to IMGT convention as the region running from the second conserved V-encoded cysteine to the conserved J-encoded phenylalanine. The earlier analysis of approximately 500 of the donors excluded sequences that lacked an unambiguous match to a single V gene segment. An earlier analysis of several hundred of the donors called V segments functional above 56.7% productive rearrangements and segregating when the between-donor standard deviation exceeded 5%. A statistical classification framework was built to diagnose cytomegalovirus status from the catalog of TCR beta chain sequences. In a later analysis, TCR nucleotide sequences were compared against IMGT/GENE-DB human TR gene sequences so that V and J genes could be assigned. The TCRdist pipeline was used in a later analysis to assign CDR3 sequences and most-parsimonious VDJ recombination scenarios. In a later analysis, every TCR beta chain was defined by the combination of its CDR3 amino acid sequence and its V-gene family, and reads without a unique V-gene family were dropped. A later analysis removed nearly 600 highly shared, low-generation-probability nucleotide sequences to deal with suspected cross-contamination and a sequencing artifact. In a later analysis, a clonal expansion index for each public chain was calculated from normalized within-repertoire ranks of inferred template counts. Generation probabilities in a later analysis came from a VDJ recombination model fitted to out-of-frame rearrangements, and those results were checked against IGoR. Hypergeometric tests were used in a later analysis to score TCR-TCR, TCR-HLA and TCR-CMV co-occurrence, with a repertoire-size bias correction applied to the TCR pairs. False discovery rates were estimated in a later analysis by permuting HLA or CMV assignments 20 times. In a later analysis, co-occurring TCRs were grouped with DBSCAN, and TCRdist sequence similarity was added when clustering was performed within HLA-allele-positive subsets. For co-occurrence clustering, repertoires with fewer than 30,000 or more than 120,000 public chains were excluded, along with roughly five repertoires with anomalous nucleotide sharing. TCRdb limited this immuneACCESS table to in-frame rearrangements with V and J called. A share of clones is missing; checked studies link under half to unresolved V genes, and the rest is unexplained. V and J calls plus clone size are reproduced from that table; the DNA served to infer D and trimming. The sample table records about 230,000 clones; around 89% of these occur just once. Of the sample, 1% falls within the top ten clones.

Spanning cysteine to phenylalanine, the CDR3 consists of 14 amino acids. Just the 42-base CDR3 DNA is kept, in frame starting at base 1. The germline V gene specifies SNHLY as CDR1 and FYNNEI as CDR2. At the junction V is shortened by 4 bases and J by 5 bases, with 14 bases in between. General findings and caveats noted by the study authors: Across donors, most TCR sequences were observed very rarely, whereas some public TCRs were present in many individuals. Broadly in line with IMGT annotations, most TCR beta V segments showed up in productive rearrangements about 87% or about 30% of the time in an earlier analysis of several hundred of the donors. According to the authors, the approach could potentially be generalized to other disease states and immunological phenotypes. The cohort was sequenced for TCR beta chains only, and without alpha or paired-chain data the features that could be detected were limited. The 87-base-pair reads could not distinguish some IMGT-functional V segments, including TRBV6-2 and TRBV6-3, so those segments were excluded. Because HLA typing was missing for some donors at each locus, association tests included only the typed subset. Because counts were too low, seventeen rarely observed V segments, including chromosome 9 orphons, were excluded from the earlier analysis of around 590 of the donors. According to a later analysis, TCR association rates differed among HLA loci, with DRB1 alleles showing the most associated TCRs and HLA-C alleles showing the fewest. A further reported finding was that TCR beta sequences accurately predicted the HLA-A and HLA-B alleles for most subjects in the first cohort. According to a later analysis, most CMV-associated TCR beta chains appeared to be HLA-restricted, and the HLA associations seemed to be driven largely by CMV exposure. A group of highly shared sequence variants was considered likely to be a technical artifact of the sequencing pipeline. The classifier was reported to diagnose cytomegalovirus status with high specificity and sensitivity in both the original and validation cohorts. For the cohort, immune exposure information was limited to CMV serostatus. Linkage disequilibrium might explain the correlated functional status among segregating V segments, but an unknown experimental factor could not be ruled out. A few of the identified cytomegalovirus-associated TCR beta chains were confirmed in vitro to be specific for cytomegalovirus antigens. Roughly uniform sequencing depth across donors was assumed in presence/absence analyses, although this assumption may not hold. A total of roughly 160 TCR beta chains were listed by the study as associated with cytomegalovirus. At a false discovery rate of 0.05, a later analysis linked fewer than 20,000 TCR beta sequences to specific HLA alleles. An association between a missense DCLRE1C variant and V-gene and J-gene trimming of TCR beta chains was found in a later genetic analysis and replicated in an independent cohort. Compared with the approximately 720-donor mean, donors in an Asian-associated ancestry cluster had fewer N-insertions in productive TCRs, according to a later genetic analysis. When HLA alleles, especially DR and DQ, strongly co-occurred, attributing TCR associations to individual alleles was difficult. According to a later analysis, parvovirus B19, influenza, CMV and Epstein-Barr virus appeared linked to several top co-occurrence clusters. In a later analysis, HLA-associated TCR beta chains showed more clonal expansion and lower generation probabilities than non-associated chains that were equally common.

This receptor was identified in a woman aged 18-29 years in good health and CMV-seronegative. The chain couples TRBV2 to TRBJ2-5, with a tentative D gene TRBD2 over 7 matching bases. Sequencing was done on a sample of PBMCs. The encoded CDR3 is CASSVPGGRETQYF. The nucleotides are TGTGCCAGCAGTGTTCCCGGGGGGCGTGAGACCCAGTACTTC.